This TCR beta chain was found in a study of cytomegalovirus exposure and HLA in healthy donors. Study-wide context: As released early, the data held 75 million to 90 million unique TCRs from HLA-typed donors.

This PCR relied on a set of 60 Vbeta primers and 13 Jbeta primers. Here immunoSEQ multiplex PCR was the method, and the copy in TCRdb shows in-frame clones only, minus some. The sample yields about 150,000 clones, 80% seen once. CDR1 is SGHTA, CDR2 FQGTGA, per germline. J was trimmed by 3 bases and V by 3 bases; bases with no gene match: 9. The CDR3 has 16 amino acids. On this clone itself: Its target is unknown.

Study-wide points: Follow-up analysis later connected one missense variant in DCLRE1C with trimming of TCR beta V- and J-genes. About 87% or about 30% of the time was how often most TCR beta V segments were productive, according to an earlier analysis. Rarity marked most TCR sequences, yet some public TCRs occurred in many donors.

This sequence originates from a woman between 40 and 50 years old in good health and CMV-seronegative. The sample consisted of PBMCs. The chain recombines TRBV7-3 with TRBJ2-5; 8 nucleotides agree with TRBD1. The CDR3 spells CASSFGAGGWEETQYF. CDR3 nucleotides: TGTGCCAGCAGCTTTGGGGCAGGGGGCTGGGAAGAGACCCAGTACTTC.